This T cell receptor beta chain was identified in a study of cytomegalovirus exposure and HLA in healthy donors. Across the whole study: A prior study identified approximately 120 million unique TCR beta sequences from about 179 million T cells. The study's early data release held about 80 million unique TCRs from HLA-typed donors.

Study results and caveats: Researchers reported that a few CMV-associated chains were confirmed in vitro as CMV antigen-specific.

Primers included in the PCR were 60 Vbeta and 13 Jbeta primers. The repertoire was sequenced with immunoSEQ multiplex PCR; TCRdb's copy has only in-frame clones and lacks some. The top ten clones hold more than 1.3% of a sample with hundreds of thousands of clones, roughly 84% of them seen once. With respect to this clone: Its antigen is still unknown.

Germline V gene sequence: CDR1 SQVTM, CDR2 ANQGSEA. Trimming took off 3 bases at V and 3 bases at J, with 24 bases between the two ends. The length of the CDR3 is 18 residues. Material for sequencing was PBMCs. The TCR comes from a girl aged 10 to 17 in good health and CMV-seronegative. The chain links TRBV29-1 to TRBJ2-1, with TRBD2 as a possible D gene (5 bases). CDR3 DNA: TGCAGCGTTGACTCTGGACTCACCGCGGGCCACGGCTACAATGAGCAGTTCTTC. Translating it yields CSVDSGLTAGHGYNEQFF.